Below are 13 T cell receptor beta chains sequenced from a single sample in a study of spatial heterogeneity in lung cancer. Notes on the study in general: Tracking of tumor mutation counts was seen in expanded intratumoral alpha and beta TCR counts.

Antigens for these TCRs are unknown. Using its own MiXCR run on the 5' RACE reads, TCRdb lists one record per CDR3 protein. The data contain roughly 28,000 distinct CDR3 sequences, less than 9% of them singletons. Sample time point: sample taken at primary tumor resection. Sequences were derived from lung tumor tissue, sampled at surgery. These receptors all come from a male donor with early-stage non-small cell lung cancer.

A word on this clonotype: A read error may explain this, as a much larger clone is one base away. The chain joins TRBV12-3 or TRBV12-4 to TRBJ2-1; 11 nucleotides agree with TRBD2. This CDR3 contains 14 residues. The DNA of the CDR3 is TGTGCCAGCAGCCTAGCGGGGGGTTACAATGAGCAGATCTTC. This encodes CASSLAGGYNEQIF.

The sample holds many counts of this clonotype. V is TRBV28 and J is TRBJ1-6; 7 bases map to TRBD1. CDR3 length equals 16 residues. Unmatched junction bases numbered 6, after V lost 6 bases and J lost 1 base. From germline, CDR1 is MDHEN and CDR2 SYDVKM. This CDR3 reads CASSLRTGSYNSPLHF. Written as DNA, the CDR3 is TGTGCCAGCAGCCTAAGGACAGGATCCTATAATTCACCCCTCCACTTT.

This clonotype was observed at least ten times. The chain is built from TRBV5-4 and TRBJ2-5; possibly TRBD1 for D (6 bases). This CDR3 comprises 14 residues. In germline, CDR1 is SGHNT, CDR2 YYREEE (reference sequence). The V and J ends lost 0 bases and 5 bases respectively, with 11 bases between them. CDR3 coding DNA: TGTGCCAGCAGCTTGGACAGGGTGAGCGAGACCCAGTACTTC. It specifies CASSLDRVSETQYF.

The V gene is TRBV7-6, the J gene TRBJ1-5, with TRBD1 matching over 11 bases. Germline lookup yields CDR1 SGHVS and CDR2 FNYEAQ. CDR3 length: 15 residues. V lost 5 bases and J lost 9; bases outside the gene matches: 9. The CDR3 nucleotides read TGTGCCAGCAGCGCCGGGACAGGGGGTAATAGGCCCCAGCATTTT. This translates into CASSAGTGGNRPQHF.

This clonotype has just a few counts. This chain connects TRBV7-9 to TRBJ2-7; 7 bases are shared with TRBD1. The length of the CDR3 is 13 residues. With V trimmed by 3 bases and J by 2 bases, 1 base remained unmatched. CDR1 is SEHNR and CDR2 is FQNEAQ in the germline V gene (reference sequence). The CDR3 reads CASSFGTAYEQYF. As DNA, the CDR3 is TGTGCCAGCAGCTTTGGGACAGCCTACGAGCAGTACTTC. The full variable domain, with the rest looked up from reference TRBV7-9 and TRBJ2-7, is DTGVSQNPRHKITKRGQNVTFRCDPISEHNRLYWYRQTLGQGPEFLTYFQNEAQLEKSRLLSDRFSAERPKGSFSTLEIQRTEQGDSAMYLCASSFGTAYEQYFGPGTRLTVT.

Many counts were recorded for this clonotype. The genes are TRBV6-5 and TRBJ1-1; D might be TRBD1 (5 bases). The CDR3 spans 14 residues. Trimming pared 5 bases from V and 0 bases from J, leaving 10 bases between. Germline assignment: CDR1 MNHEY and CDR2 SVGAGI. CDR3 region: CASSGHILNTEAFF. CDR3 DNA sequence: TGTGCCAGCAGTGGACACATCCTGAACACTGAAGCTTTCTTT.

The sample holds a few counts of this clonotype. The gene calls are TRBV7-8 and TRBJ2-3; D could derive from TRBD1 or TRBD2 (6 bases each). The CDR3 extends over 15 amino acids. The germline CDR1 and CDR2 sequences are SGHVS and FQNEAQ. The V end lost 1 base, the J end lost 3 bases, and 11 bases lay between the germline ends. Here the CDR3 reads CASSLGGARTDTQYF. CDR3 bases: TGTGCCAGCAGCTTAGGGGGGGCCAGAACAGATACGCAGTATTTT.

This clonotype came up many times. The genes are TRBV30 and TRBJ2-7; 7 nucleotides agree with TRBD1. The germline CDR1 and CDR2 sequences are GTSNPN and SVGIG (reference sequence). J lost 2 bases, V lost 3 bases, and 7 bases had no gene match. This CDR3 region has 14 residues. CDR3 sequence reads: CAWRGDRYPYEQYF. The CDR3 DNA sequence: TGTGCCTGGAGGGGGGACAGATACCCCTACGAGCAGTACTTC.

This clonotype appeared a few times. Here the CDR3 DNA reads TGTGCCAGCAGCTTAGATCGGGGGACAGATAGCACAGATACGCAGTATTTT. It translates to CASSLDRGTDSTDTQYF. This rearrangement joins TRBV7-9 to TRBJ2-3, with D perhaps matching TRBD1 (7 bases). The CDR3 is 17 residues long. V dropped 1 base and J dropped 0 bases, with 14 bases sitting between them. Per germline, CDR1 SEHNR and CDR2 FQNEAQ (reference sequence).

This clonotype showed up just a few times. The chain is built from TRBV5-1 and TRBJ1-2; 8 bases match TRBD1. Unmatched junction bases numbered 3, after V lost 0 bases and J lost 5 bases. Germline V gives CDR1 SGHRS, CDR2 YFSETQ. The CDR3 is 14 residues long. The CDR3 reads CASSLDRGSYGYTF. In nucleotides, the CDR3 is TGCGCCAGCAGCTTGGACAGGGGGTCGTATGGCTACACCTTC.

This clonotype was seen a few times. The CDR3 sequence: CASSVAPTSRSDTQYF. Here the CDR3 DNA reads TGTGCCAGCAGCGTAGCCCCTACTAGCAGATCAGATACGCAGTATTTT. This chain connects TRBV9 to TRBJ2-3, with D possibly being TRBD2 (6 bases). The CDR3 has 16 amino acids. The germline V and J ends were trimmed by 0 bases and 4 bases, with 15 bases remaining between them. Germline CDR1 reads SGDLS; CDR2 reads YYNGEE.

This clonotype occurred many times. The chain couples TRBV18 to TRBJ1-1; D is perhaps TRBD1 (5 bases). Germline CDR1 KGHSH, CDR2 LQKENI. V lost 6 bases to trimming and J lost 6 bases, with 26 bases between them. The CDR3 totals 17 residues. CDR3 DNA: TGTGCCAGCTCGCCCTCCCTTGTCGGGTCTAGGGACGCTGAAGCTTTCTTT. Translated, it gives CASSPSLVGSRDAEAFF.

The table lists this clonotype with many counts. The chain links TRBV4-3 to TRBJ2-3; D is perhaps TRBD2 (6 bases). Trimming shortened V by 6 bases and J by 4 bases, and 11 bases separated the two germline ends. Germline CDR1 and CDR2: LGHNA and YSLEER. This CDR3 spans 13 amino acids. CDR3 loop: CASSRRGPDTQYF. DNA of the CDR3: TGCGCCAGCAGTCGGCGGGGCCCAGATACGCAGTATTTT.